These 22 T cell receptor beta chains share one sample of origin, sequenced in a study of vaccination effects on CD4 cells after COVID-19. TCRdb keeps only in-frame clones here, not all; method: immunoSEQ multiplex PCR. Of about 28,000 clones in the sample, 55% to 65% were seen once. When around 10 days of culture had elapsed, CD4+ T cells were isolated. These receptors' antigens are unknown. The sample was CD4+ T cells from PBMCs cultured without peptide, taken before COVID-19 vaccination. These receptors originate from a human donor who received a COVID-19 vaccine.

This chain links TRBV3-1 (or the pseudogene TRBV3-2) with TRBJ1-2, with D unresolved. Germline V gene data show CDR1 as LGHDT and CDR2 as YNNKEL (reference sequence). V lost 2 bases and J 3 bases, leaving 7 bases between the germline ends. This CDR3 contains 13 residues. The DNA of the CDR3 is TGTGCCAGCAGCCAATTGAGGGACTATGGCTACACCTTC. Amino acids: CASSQLRDYGYTF.

The rearrangement uses TRBV5-6 and TRBJ1-4; D unclear. The CDR3 totals 13 residues. CDR1 and CDR2 from the germline V gene are SGHDT and YYEEEE. With 2 bases removed from V and 5 bases from J, the gap between germline ends came to 7 bases. DNA for the CDR3: TGTGCCAGCAGCTTTCGTCCGAATGAAAAACTGTTTTTT. Protein: CASSFRPNEKLFF.

V is TRBV6-2 or TRBV6-3 and J is TRBJ1-5, with D tentatively TRBD1 (5 bases). This CDR3 has 17 amino acids. Trimming took off 0 bases at V and 2 bases at J, with 14 bases between the two ends. Germline lookup yields CDR1 MNHEY and CDR2 SVGEGT. The CDR3 DNA reads TGTGCCAGCAGTTACTCGATGGCAGGGTCGGGCAATCAGCCCCAGCATTTT. Translated, it gives CASSYSMAGSGNQPQHF.

J is TRBJ2-7 and V is TRBV18; D gene uncertain. V was pared by 4 bases and J by 2 bases, with 9 bases between. Germline V gives CDR1 KGHSH, CDR2 LQKENI. CDR3 length: 13 residues. In DNA form, the CDR3 reads TGTGCCAGCTCACTCCTGGGGACCTACGAGCAGTACTTC. Translating it yields CASSLLGTYEQYF.

This clone has just a few counts. The chain joins TRBV5-8 to TRBJ1-5; D gene unclear. This CDR3 comprises 15 residues. The ends were cut back, 0 bases at V and 2 bases at J, with 9 bases in the middle. The germline CDR1 and CDR2 sequences are SGHTS and YDEGEE. This chain's CDR3 is CASSLDRLGNQPQHF. Written as DNA, the CDR3 is TGTGCCAGCAGCTTGGATAGGTTGGGCAATCAGCCCCAGCATTTT. The full variable domain, completed using reference TRBV5-8 and TRBJ1-5, is EAGVTQSPTHLIKTRGQQATLRCSPISGHTSVYWYQQALGLGLQFLLWYDEGEERNRGNFPPRFSGRQFPNYSSELNVNALELEDSALYLCASSLDRLGNQPQHFGDGTRLSIL.

The rearrangement joins TRBV3-1 (or the pseudogene TRBV3-2) to TRBJ2-6; 10 bases line up with TRBD2. Trimming cost V 6 bases and J 1 base; bases outside gene matches: 9. The CDR3 extends over 18 amino acids. The V gene's germline CDR1 is LGHDT and CDR2 YNNKEL (reference sequence). The CDR3 nucleotides are TGTGCCAGCAGTATTAAACTAGCGGGGTTGTCTGGGGCCAACGTCCTGACTTTC. Translating it yields CASSIKLAGLSGANVLTF.

This clone was found a few times. The V gene is TRBV4-1, the J gene TRBJ1-6, with a tentative D call TRBD1 (5 bases). The CDR3 has 16 amino acids. Germline loops: CDR1 MGHRA, CDR2 YSYEKL. Between the trimmed V and J ends, which lost 4 bases and 10 bases, there was a span of 20 bases. The CDR3 loop is CASSPGEGESYSPLHF. In nucleotides, the CDR3 is TGCGCCAGCAGCCCCGGCGAAGGGGAAAGCTACTCACCCCTCCACTTT.

DNA of the CDR3: TGTGCCAGCAACCCAGGGGGGCCTAAGGGGTATTTT. This encodes CASNPGGPKGYF. The V gene is TRBV2, the J gene TRBJ2-3, with D possibly being TRBD1 (7 bases). Trimming pared 7 bases from V and 14 bases from J, leaving 19 bases between. Germline V gene lookup returns CDR1 SNHLY and CDR2 FYNNEI. CDR3 length equals 12 residues.

This clone was recorded a few times. CDR3 amino acids: CASTQGADEKLFF. CDR3 sequence (DNA): TGTGCCAGCACTCAGGGGGCGGACGAAAAACTGTTTTTT. The V and J genes are TRBV3-1 (or the pseudogene TRBV3-2) and TRBJ1-4; TRBD1 matches 8 bases. Germline values: CDR1 LGHDT, CDR2 YNNKEL (reference sequence). The CDR3 sequence is 13 residues long. Trimming took 7 bases from V and 8 from J; bases not matched to a gene: 6.

This sequence joins TRBV23-1 and TRBJ2-3; TRBD1 is a possible D gene (5 bases). TRBV23-1 is given ORF status, its function remaining uncertain. The CDR3 is 17 amino acids. Trimming cost V 0 bases and J 2 bases, with 15 bases left between them. CDR3 amino acids: CASSQSADRSNTDTQYF. DNA of the CDR3: TGCGCCAGCAGTCAATCTGCTGACAGAAGCAACACAGATACGCAGTATTTT.

The chain carries TRBV6-1 and TRBJ2-3; 9 bases match TRBD2. The J segment lost 2 bases and the V segment lost 1 base, leaving 10 bases of the junction unmatched. In germline, CDR1 is MNHNS, CDR2 SASEGT. The CDR3 is made up of 18 amino acids. CDR3 residues: CASSEDGLAGSFTDTQYF. The DNA for the CDR3 is TGTGCCAGCAGTGAAGATGGCCTAGCGGGGTCATTCACAGATACGCAGTATTTT.

The chain has TRBV5-1 and TRBJ1-6; tentatively, D is TRBD1 (6 bases). The CDR3 has 16 residues. Per the germline V gene, CDR1 is SGHRS and CDR2 is YFSETQ. Trimming cost V 4 bases and J 7 bases, with 18 bases left between them. The CDR3 DNA is TGCGCCAGCAGCGGGAGGGGGGCTGGTGGAAATTCACCCCTCCACTTT. Its protein product is CASSGRGAGGNSPLHF. Supplemented by reference TRBV5-1 and TRBJ1-6, the full variable domain reads KAGVTQTPRYLIKTRGQQVTLSCSPISGHRSVSWYQQTPGQGLQFLFEYFSETQRNKGNFPGRFSGRQFSNSRSEMNVSTLELGDSALYLCASSGRGAGGNSPLHFGNGTRLTVT.

The gene calls are TRBV10-3 and TRBJ2-7; 8 nucleotides agree with TRBD2. CDR1 and CDR2 from the germline V gene are ENHRY and SYGVKD. V shed 6 bases, J shed 2 bases, and the junction held 9 bases outside the gene matches. CDR3 size: 15 residues. CDR3 bases: TGTGCCATCAGACTTGATAGCGGGACAACCTACGAGCAGTACTTC. It yields the protein CAIRLDSGTTYEQYF.

The V and J genes are TRBV10-3 and TRBJ2-1, with 11 bases aligning to TRBD1. With 2 bases clipped from V and 8 bases from J, the junction kept 14 bases outside the gene matches. There are 18 residues in the CDR3. Germline V gene data show CDR1 as ENHRY and CDR2 as SYGVKD. For the CDR3, the DNA is TGTGCCATCAGTGAGGGCCTCGGACAGGGGGCGCGGTCGGATGAGCAGTTCTTC. Its protein product is CAISEGLGQGARSDEQFF.

By frequency in the sample, this clone is medium-sized (0.01 to 0.1%). V usage is TRBV6-5 and J usage is TRBJ2-5, with a tentative D call TRBD2 (6 bases). V was shortened by 6 bases and J by 2 bases, with 16 bases between the two germline ends. The CDR3 loop spans 15 amino acids. Germline-derived CDR1 and CDR2 are MNHEY and SVGAGI. In nucleotides, the CDR3 is TGTGCCAGCAGCCTTAACGGGAGAGGTCAAGAGACCCAGTACTTC. This gives the protein CASSLNGRGQETQYF.

The V call is TRBV7-9, the J call TRBJ2-1; possibly TRBD1 for D (6 bases). The CDR3 has 12 amino acids. Trimming stripped 4 bases from V and 14 bases from J, with 15 bases between. The germline gives CDR1 SEHNR, CDR2 FQNEAQ (reference sequence). The chain's CDR3 is CASSYGQRREFF. CDR3 nucleotide sequence: TGTGCCAGCAGCTACGGACAGCGGCGGGAGTTCTTC.

The chain joins TRBV5-1 to TRBJ1-2; 7 bases fit TRBD1. The CDR3 loop spans 15 amino acids. Germline values: CDR1 SGHRS, CDR2 YFSETQ. V lost 3 bases and J lost 8; bases outside the gene matches: 13. DNA of the CDR3: TGCGCCAGCAGCTCGTCTTGGGACAGCCTGGGAGGCTACACCTTC. This translates into CASSSSWDSLGGYTF.

This clone was found a few times. V gene TRBV2 combines with J gene TRBJ2-6, with D perhaps TRBD1 or TRBD2 (5 bases each). The CDR3 is made up of 18 amino acids. In germline, CDR1 is SNHLY, CDR2 FYNNEI. Between the trimmed V and J ends, which lost 6 bases and 0 bases, there was a span of 18 bases. The DNA for the CDR3 is TGTGCCAGCAGGAGAAAGCCCGGGACCCTCTCTGGGGCCAACGTCCTGACTTTC. Protein sequence: CASRRKPGTLSGANVLTF.

The sample holds a few counts of this clone. This chain uses TRBV29-1 with TRBJ1-5, with D hard to call. Deletions cut 6 bases from V and 0 bases from J, with 6 bases between. This CDR3 is built from 12 residues. Germline V lookup: CDR1 SQVTM, CDR2 ANQGSEA. The CDR3 protein is CSVRSSNQPQHF. The CDR3 DNA follows: TGCAGCGTCCGAAGTAGCAATCAGCCCCAGCATTTT.

The J gene is TRBJ1-5, the V gene TRBV6-6; a weak D match, TRBD1 (6 bases). Trimming shortened V by 2 bases and J by 1 base, and 9 bases separated the two germline ends. There are 15 residues in the CDR3. Germline V CDR1 and CDR2: MNHNY, SVGAGI (reference sequence). This chain's CDR3 is CASSYEGGSNQPQHF. The CDR3 DNA sequence: TGTGCCAGCAGTTACGAGGGGGGAAGCAATCAGCCCCAGCATTTT.

This chain uses TRBV6-6 with TRBJ1-5; unclear D gene. Trimming cost V 7 bases and J 5 bases, with 12 bases left between them. The CDR3 covers 13 residues. Per germline, CDR1 MNHNY and CDR2 SVGAGI (reference sequence). CDR3 DNA: TGTGCCAGCACCCCGGGAGCCGATCAGCCCCAGCATTTT. This translates into CASTPGADQPQHF.

The chain links TRBV12-1 to TRBJ1-6. TRBV12-1 has pseudogene status. The CDR3 consists of 16 residues. CDR3: CASSPPDACEDSPLHF. CDR3 in DNA: TGTGCCAGCAGCCCACCAGACGCTTGTGAGGATTCACCCCTCCACTTT.